Following are 22 T cell receptor beta chains from one sample sequenced in a study of blood T cell repertoires in COVID-19. Sequencing was performed with immunoSEQ multiplex PCR; in TCRdb, only in-frame clones are kept and a portion is missing. The sample holds some 210,000 clones; roughly four fifths are singletons and the top ten take approximately 12%. Material: peripheral blood. The receptors come from a middle-aged woman with acute or convalescent COVID-19.

This clone was picked up one time. The CDR3 sequence is CASSEQVLTTEAFF. The CDR3 DNA reads as TGTGCCAGCAGCGAACAGGTCCTTACCACTGAAGCTTTCTTT. This chain uses TRBV9 with TRBJ1-1; D perhaps matches TRBD1 (5 bases). Germline CDR1 is SGDLS and CDR2 is YYNGEE. Trimming pared 3 bases from V and 4 bases from J, leaving 13 bases between. The CDR3 length is 14 residues.

A note on this clone: The same CDR3 also results from other DNA sequences found in this sample. The chain combines TRBV12-3 or TRBV12-4 with TRBJ2-3; no definite D call. CDR3 length equals 11 residues. The V gene lost 6 bases and the J gene lost 5 bases, with 6 bases spanning the gap. CDR3 DNA sequence: TGTGCCAGCAGGAGGCTAGATACGCAGTATTTT. Translating it yields CASRRLDTQYF.

V usage is TRBV6-5 and J usage is TRBJ2-7; 11 bases fit TRBD1. V trimming: 7 bases; J trimming: 2 bases; junction bases outside the gene matches: 7. Germline V CDR1 and CDR2: MNHEY, SVGAGI. The CDR3 runs 15 residues. Here the CDR3 reads CASTGWGQGAYEQYF. The DNA of the CDR3 is TGTGCCAGCACGGGCTGGGGACAGGGGGCCTACGAGCAGTACTTC.

This rearrangement joins TRBV30 to TRBJ1-4; the match to TRBD1 covers 7 bases. V gave up 0 bases and J gave up 0 bases; unmatched junction bases: 4. Germline V gives CDR1 GTSNPN, CDR2 SVGIG (reference sequence). The CDR3 extends over 16 amino acids. The CDR3 nucleotides read TGTGCCTGGAGTGTGGGACAGTTCGCAACTAATGAAAAACTGTTTTTT. This translates into CAWSVGQFATNEKLFF.

V and J are TRBV6-1 and TRBJ1-6, with D uncertain. Deletions cut 3 bases from V and 0 bases from J, with 15 bases between. The CDR3 is made up of 18 amino acids. Per the germline V gene, CDR1 is MNHNS and CDR2 is SASEGT. The CDR3 DNA follows: TGTGCCAGCAGTGAGGACTTGGACGGCAGCTCCTATAATTCACCCCTCCACTTT. Protein product: CASSEDLDGSSYNSPLHF.

This chain links TRBV29-1 with TRBJ2-7; TRBD2 aligns across 13 bases. Unmatched junction bases numbered 14, after V lost 7 bases and J lost 2 bases. The CDR3 sequence is 17 residues long. The germline V gene encodes CDR1 SQVTM and CDR2 ANQGSEA. CDR3 in DNA: TGCAGCGCGGTGACTAGCGGGGGGTCTCTATCAGCCTACGAGCAGTACTTC. This translates into CSAVTSGGSLSAYEQYF.

The genes are TRBV9 and TRBJ2-6; TRBD1 agrees at 7 bases. This CDR3 contains 17 residues. CDR1 is SGDLS and CDR2 is YYNGEE in the germline V gene. Trimming cost V 4 bases and J 1 base; bases outside gene matches: 8. CDR3: CASSPWTGQSGANVLTF. CDR3 DNA sequence: TGTGCCAGCAGCCCTTGGACAGGACAATCTGGGGCCAACGTCCTGACTTTC. The full variable domain, in which reference TRBV9 and TRBJ2-6 provide the parts outside the CDR3, is DSGVTQTPKHLITATGQRVTLRCSPRSGDLSVYWYQQSLDQGLQFLIQYYNGEERAKGNILERFSAQQFPDLHSELNLSSLELGDSALYFCASSPWTGQSGANVLTFGAGSRLTVL.

The genes are TRBV11-2 and TRBJ1-4, with 8 bases matching TRBD1. Per germline, CDR1 SGHAT and CDR2 FQNNGV. The V and J ends lost 4 bases and 4 bases, in that order; junction bases with no gene match: 5. The CDR3 is 15 amino acids. This chain's CDR3 is CASSSTGVLNEKLFF. As DNA, the CDR3 is TGTGCCAGCAGCTCGACAGGGGTGCTTAATGAAAAACTGTTTTTT.

The V call is TRBV20-1, the J call TRBJ2-1; TRBD2 agrees at 7 bases. J lost 2 bases, V lost 3 bases, and 4 bases had no gene match. Germline CDR1 is DFQATT and CDR2 is SNEGSKA (reference sequence). CDR3 size: 14 residues. The CDR3 loop reads CSASTGGTYNEQFF. CDR3 DNA sequence: TGCAGTGCTAGTACGGGAGGCACCTACAATGAGCAGTTCTTC.

Here the CDR3 reads CASTTGRDYGYTF. The CDR3 nucleotides are TGTGCCAGTACCACAGGGAGGGACTATGGCTACACCTTC. The rearrangement links TRBV19 to TRBJ1-2, with D maybe TRBD1 (6 bases). The V end lost 7 bases, the J end lost 3 bases, and 12 bases lay between the germline ends. The CDR3 totals 13 residues. Germline CDR1 LNHDA, CDR2 SQIVND (reference sequence). The full variable domain, with the rest looked up from reference TRBV19 and TRBJ1-2, is DGGITQSPKYLFRKEGQNVTLSCEQNLNHDAMYWYRQDPGQGLRLIYYSQIVNDFQKGDIAEGYSVSREKKESFPLTVTSAQKNPTAFYLCASTTGRDYGYTFGSGTRLTVV.

The rearrangement joins TRBV6-2 or TRBV6-3 to TRBJ2-1, with TRBD1 as a possible D gene (6 bases). This CDR3 is built from 12 residues. Germline assignment: CDR1 MNHEY and CDR2 SVGEGT. V was shortened by 2 bases and J by 9 bases, with 8 bases between the two germline ends. CDR3 protein: CASSYQGPEQFF. CDR3 coding DNA: TGTGCCAGCAGTTACCAGGGGCCTGAGCAGTTCTTC.

The chain links TRBV27 to TRBJ1-2; possible D gene TRBD1, 6 bases. Germline CDR1 and CDR2: MNHEY and SMNVEV (reference sequence). The CDR3 runs to 15 residues. Between the trimmed V and J ends, which lost 4 bases and 3 bases, there was a span of 15 bases. CDR3 sequence: CASSSQPGHDYGYTF. In DNA, the CDR3 is TGTGCCAGCAGTTCCCAGCCGGGACACGACTATGGCTACACCTTC.

The chain combines TRBV5-1 with TRBJ1-1; D gene uncertain. Trimming left V 3 bases short and J 5 bases short, with 11 bases between. CDR1 is SGHRS, CDR2 YFSETQ, per germline. This CDR3 has 13 residues. In nucleotides, the CDR3 is TGCGCCAGCAGCTCAGGCTTTCGGACTGAAGCTTTCTTT. This encodes CASSSGFRTEAFF.

J is TRBJ1-5 and V is TRBV6-6; 7 positions match TRBD1. The V gene's germline CDR1 is MNHNY and CDR2 SVGAGI (reference sequence). V lost 6 bases to trimming and J lost 5 bases; unmatched junction nucleotides: 10. The CDR3 has 15 amino acids. CDR3 nucleotide sequence: TGTGCCAGCAGCAAGTCGGGACAGACATATCAGCCCCAGCATTTT. Its translation is CASSKSGQTYQPQHF.

The V call is TRBV7-2, the J call TRBJ2-7; 9 bases fit TRBD1. The length of the CDR3 is 16 residues. Germline lookup yields CDR1 SGHTA and CDR2 FQGNSA. V was pared by 5 bases and J by 4 bases, with 12 bases of the junction left unmatched. For the CDR3, the DNA is TGTGCCAGCAGCAGCCTGCCGGGACAGGGAACTTACGAGCAGTACTTC. Translation gives CASSSLPGQGTYEQYF.

Regarding this clone: The sample holds other DNA sequences that translate to the same CDR3. J is TRBJ2-7 and V is TRBV27, with 7 positions matching TRBD1. The V gene end was trimmed by 2 bases and the J gene end by 1 base; junction bases not matched to a gene: 2. The CDR3 totals 14 residues. Germline CDR1 reads MNHEY; CDR2 reads SMNVEV (reference sequence). DNA of the CDR3: TGTGCCAGCAGTTTAGACAGGGTTTCCTACGAGCAGTACTTC. This sequence encodes CASSLDRVSYEQYF.

The rearrangement uses TRBV5-1 and TRBJ1-1, with no clear D. V lost 1 base and J 4 bases, leaving 17 bases between the germline ends. CDR1 and CDR2 from the germline V gene are SGHRS and YFSETQ. This CDR3 spans 16 amino acids. CDR3 nucleotide sequence: TGCGCCAGCAGCTTGTTAAGGCCTGGCGGTAGCACTGAAGCTTTCTTT. Translating gives CASSLLRPGGSTEAFF.

The chain has TRBV6-5 and TRBJ2-3, with TRBD2 matching over 8 bases. Trimming removed 4 bases from V and 2 bases from J; junction bases left unmatched: 8. CDR1 and CDR2 (germline): MNHEY, SVGAGI. The CDR3 extends over 16 amino acids. The CDR3 here is CASSFSGGGFTDTQYF. The CDR3 bases are TGTGCCAGCAGTTTCTCCGGGGGGGGATTCACAGATACGCAGTATTTT.

The V gene is TRBV7-6, the J gene TRBJ2-1, with 15 nucleotides matching TRBD2. Germline V gene sequence: CDR1 SGHVS, CDR2 FNYEAQ. The CDR3 is 14 amino acids. V lost 9 bases to trimming and J lost 9 bases; unmatched junction nucleotides: 6. The CDR3 protein is CASKGLAGGGEQFF. In nucleotides, the CDR3 is TGTGCCAGTAAGGGACTAGCGGGGGGAGGTGAGCAGTTCTTC.

The chain uses TRBV6-2 or TRBV6-3 and TRBJ2-2, with TRBD2 identical over 8 bases. Germline V CDR1 and CDR2: MNHEY, SVGEGT. Losses at the gene ends were 0 bases for V and 3 bases for J; bases not matched to a gene: 6. The CDR3 contains 17 residues. CDR3 amino acids: CASSYSSGGADTGELFF. For the CDR3, the DNA is TGTGCCAGCAGTTACTCCTCGGGGGGGGCCGACACCGGGGAGCTGTTTTTT.

This clone was seen a handful of times. The rearrangement links TRBV11-2 to TRBJ1-1; D remains unclear. Trimming took 5 bases from V and 5 from J, leaving 15 bases between them. There are 14 residues in the CDR3. Germline CDR1 SGHAT, CDR2 FQNNGV. CDR3 nucleotides: TGTGCCAGCAGCCGACTTGAATTAGGTACTGAAGCTTTCTTT. Translating it yields CASSRLELGTEAFF.

This chain joins TRBV3-1 (or the pseudogene TRBV3-2) and TRBJ2-3; 8 bases map to TRBD2. The CDR3 loop spans 14 amino acids. Trimming at V came to 4 bases and at J to 1 base, leaving 1 base not matched to a gene. Germline CDR1 is LGHDT and CDR2 is YNNKEL (reference sequence). The CDR3 loop is CASSRRGGTDTQYF. Here the CDR3 DNA reads TGTGCCAGCAGCCGGCGGGGGGGCACAGATACGCAGTATTTT.